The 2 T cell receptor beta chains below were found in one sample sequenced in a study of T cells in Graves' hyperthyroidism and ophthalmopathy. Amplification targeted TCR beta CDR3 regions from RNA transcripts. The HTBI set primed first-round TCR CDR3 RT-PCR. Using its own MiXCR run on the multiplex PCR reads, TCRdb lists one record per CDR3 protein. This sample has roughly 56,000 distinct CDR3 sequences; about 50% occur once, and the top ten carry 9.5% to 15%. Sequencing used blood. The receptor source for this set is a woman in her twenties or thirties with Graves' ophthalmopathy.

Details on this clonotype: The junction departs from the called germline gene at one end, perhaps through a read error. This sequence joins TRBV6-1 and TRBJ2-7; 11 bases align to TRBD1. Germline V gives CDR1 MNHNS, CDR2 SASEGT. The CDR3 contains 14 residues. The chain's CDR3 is CASSRTGGVYERYF. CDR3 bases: TGTGCCAGCAGCCGGACAGGGGGCGTTTACGAGCGGTACTTC.

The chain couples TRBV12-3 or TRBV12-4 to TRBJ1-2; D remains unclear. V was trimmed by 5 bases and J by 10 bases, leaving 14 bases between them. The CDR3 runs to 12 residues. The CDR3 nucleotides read TGTGCCAGCAGTAACGTGGTGGGCCTCTACACCTTC. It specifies CASSNVVGLYTF.